This record concerns one TCR beta chain sequence. Trimming took 10 bases from V and 6 from J; bases not matched to a gene: 8. The CDR3 sequence is 13 residues long. Germline CDR1 is SEHNR and CDR2 is FQNEAQ (reference sequence). The table came from immunoSEQ multiplex PCR; TCRdb's copy has only in-frame clones and leaves some out. The table records around 21,000 clones, roughly 80% of them present only once. As to treatment: randomized to nivolumab then ipilimumab (arm A) or the reverse (arm B). The data originate from a study of sequential checkpoint blockade in melanoma. The TCR originated in a human donor with melanoma. The J gene is TRBJ1-5, the V gene TRBV7-9; 8 bases agree with TRBD1. The specimen comprised CD8+ T cells sorted from blood (inferred from file names), sampled from a patient given nivolumab and ipilimumab in sequence. The CDR3 protein is CATQGASGQPQHF. DNA of the CDR3: TGTGCCACCCAGGGGGCGTCGGGTCAGCCCCAGCATTTT.